The rows below give T cell receptor beta chains drawn from one sample of a study of shared clonotypes between healthy human individuals. Assay: immunoSEQ multiplex PCR; the TCRdb copy retains only in-frame clones and omits some. The table includes 150,000 to 200,000 clones, approximately 92% detected once. Specimen: naive CD4+ T cells sorted from blood. The receptors stem from a woman between 25 and 40 years old in good health. The CDR3 runs from the conserved cysteine through the conserved F or W. The D gene is left open where the match is weak. The size field is filled for only some rows; it gives once, few, many or a size class.

TRBJ1-3,TRBV10-3,-,-,TGTGCCATCAGTGAGATCGTCTCTGGAAACACCATATATTTT,CAISEIVSGNTIYF
TRBJ2-7,TRBV5-8,-,once,TGTGCCAGCAGAGCCTTTGGCAGTACCTACGAGCAGTACTTC,CASRAFGSTYEQYF
TRBJ2-7,TRBV4-1,-,-,TGCGCCAGCAGCCAATCTCTAGCAGGGAACAGCGAGCAGTACTTC,CASSQSLAGNSEQYF
TRBJ2-7,TRBV20-1,-,-,TGCAGTGCTAGAGGTTCGGAGGAGCAGTACTTC,CSARGSEEQYF
TRBJ2-7,TRBV4-1,TRBD1,-,TGCGCCAGCAGCCAGGGACAGGGGGTCTACGAGCAGTACTTC,CASSQGQGVYEQYF
TRBJ2-7,TRBV2,TRBD2,-,TGTGCCAGCAGCCCTCCTTTTCGACTAGCGGGTGCCTACGAGCAGTACTTC,CASSPPFRLAGAYEQYF
TRBJ1-2,TRBV7-9,-,once,TGTGCCAGCAGCCAACAACGGGGCAGCGGCTACACCTTC,CASSQQRGSGYTF
TRBJ2-1,TRBV25-1,-,-,TGTGCCAGCAGTGGATACAATGAGCAGTTCTTC,CASSGYNEQFF
TRBJ2-6,TRBV7-9,-,-,TGTGCCAGCAGCTTAGGAACAGGGGGGGAATGGGCCAACGTCCTGACTTTC,CASSLGTGGEWANVLTF
TRBJ2-3,TRBV29-1,TRBD2,-,TGCAGCGTTGGGGGCGGGAGTGGGGATACGCAGTATTTT,CSVGGGSGDTQYF
TRBJ2-1,TRBV6-1,TRBD1,-,TGTGCCAGCAGTGTGCAGCCGAGGACAGGGCGCCACAATGAGCAGTTCTTC,CASSVQPRTGRHNEQFF
TRBJ1-5,TRBV6-1,-,-,TGTGCCAGCAGTGTTCTACGGTCGGGACAGCCCCAGCATTTT,CASSVLRSGQPQHF
TRBJ2-5,TRBV5-1,TRBD2,-,TGCGCCAGCAGTTCACTAGCGGGATGGCAAGAGACCCAGTACTTC,CASSSLAGWQETQYF
TRBJ1-2,TRBV5-1,-,-,TGCGCCAGCAGCTTAGACGGCTATGGCTACACCTTC,CASSLDGYGYTF
TRBJ2-7,TRBV5-1,TRBD1,once,TGCGCCAGCAGCTCTGGGACAGGGGGCGACGAGCAGTACTTC,CASSSGTGGDEQYF
TRBJ2-7,TRBV15,TRBD2,-,TGTGCCACCAGCAGAGGACTAAGCGGGAGCGGCGAGCAGTACTTC,CATSRGLSGSGEQYF
TRBJ2-1,TRBV28,-,-,TGTGCCAGCAGTGAGTTAGGGAGGAAGCAGTTCTTC,CASSELGRKQFF
TRBJ2-7,TRBV5-4,-,-,TGCGCCAGCAGCCAAAGGCTAGCGTCCTCCTACGAGCAGTACTTC,CASSQRLASSYEQYF
TRBJ2-7,TRBV5-1,TRBD1,-,TGCGCCAGCAGCTTGGCATTGTATCGGGACAGGGCCTACGAGCAGTACTTC,CASSLALYRDRAYEQYF
TRBJ2-7,TRBV13,-,-,TGTGCCAGCAGTGGGCCCGGAAAGCCCTACGAGCAGTACTTC,CASSGPGKPYEQYF
TRBJ1-1,TRBV7-3,-,-,TGTGCCAGCAGCGCGGGACACTTGAACACTGAAGCTTTCTTT,CASSAGHLNTEAFF
TRBJ2-7,TRBV28,-,few,TGTGCCAGCGGGGGTTACGAGCAGTACTTC,CASGGYEQYF
TRBJ1-4,TRBV5-1,-,-,TGCGCCAGCAGCTTGGAGGCAGCTAATGAAAAACTGTTTTTT,CASSLEAANEKLFF
TRBJ2-7,TRBV4-1,-,-,TGCGCCAGCAGCCAAGACGTTCCAGCCTACTACGAGCAGTACTTC,CASSQDVPAYYEQYF
TRBJ2-1,TRBV27,-,-,TGTGCCAGCAGTACTAGCTCCTACAATGAGCAGTTCTTC,CASSTSSYNEQFF
TRBJ1-5,TRBV28,TRBD1,-,TGTGCCAGCAGCGTTACTTCAGGGGGTGATCAGCCCCAGCATTTT,CASSVTSGGDQPQHF
TRBJ2-3,TRBV29-1,TRBD2,-,TGCAGCGTTGAGATTAGCGGGAACGGGGCAGATACGCAGTATTTT,CSVEISGNGADTQYF
TRBJ2-5,TRBV28,-,once,TGTGCCAGCAGTTTGGGACGCCTGATTCAGGAGACCCAGTACTTC,CASSLGRLIQETQYF
TRBJ2-6,TRBV2,TRBD2,-,TGTGCCAGCAGTCCTAGCGGGAGTCCTGGGGCCAACGTCCTGACTTTC,CASSPSGSPGANVLTF
TRBJ2-1,TRBV11-2,TRBD2,once,TGTGCCAGCAGGACTAGCGGGAGAAGATACAATGAGCAGTTCTTC,CASRTSGRRYNEQFF
TRBJ1-2,TRBV28,-,-,TGTGCCAGCAGTTTAGAGTTAGGGACCTATGGCTACACCTTC,CASSLELGTYGYTF